This entry is about one TCR beta chain. Its antigen is still unknown. The PCR made use of 60 Vbeta and 13 Jbeta primers. The table came from immunoSEQ multiplex PCR; TCRdb's copy has only in-frame clones and leaves some out. The repertoire holds approximately 210,000 clones, with about 87% as singletons. The data were taken from a study of cytomegalovirus exposure and HLA in healthy donors. The CDR3 loop spans 16 amino acids. Germline CDR1 MGHRA, CDR2 YSYEKL. V was pared by 4 bases and J by 3 bases, with 9 bases of the junction left unmatched. Study outcomes and limitations: Listed as cytomegalovirus-associated were 150 or so TCR beta chains. Later genetic work tied a missense DCLRE1C variant to beta-chain V and J trimming.

The receptor's source is a woman under 30 in good health and CMV-seronegative. This chain joins TRBV4-1 and TRBJ2-1, with 7 bases lining up with TRBD1. The sample consisted of PBMCs. CDR3 region: CASSLDPTGRYNEQFF. For the CDR3, the DNA is TGCGCCAGCAGCCTTGACCCGACAGGGCGCTACAATGAGCAGTTCTTC.